This T cell receptor (beta chain) was retrieved from a study of identical twins. Study outcomes and limitations: Alpha sequences out of frame and shared by twins had excess low generation probability. The degree of excess twin sharing was weaker in beta out-of-frame sequences.

For this clonotype: Its antigen remains unidentified.

TCRdb reanalysed the 5' RACE reads using MiXCR and keeps one entry per CDR3 protein. The sample records 1.5 million to 2 million distinct CDR3 sequences, under 35% being singletons. V lost 4 bases and J 10 bases, leaving 17 bases between the germline ends. Germline lookup yields CDR1 SGHVS and CDR2 FQNEAQ. CDR3 size: 14 residues. The source of this sequence is a newborn girl in good health. The source material was cord blood. The V call is TRBV7-8, the J call TRBJ2-1, with D maybe TRBD1 (5 bases). CDR3 bases: TGTGCCAGCAGCTCACAGGAGAGCTCCTACGAGCAGTTCTTC. Translating gives CASSSQESSYEQFF. Supplemented by reference TRBV7-8 and TRBJ2-1, the full variable domain reads GAGVSQSPRYKVAKRGQDVALRCDPISGHVSLFWYQQALGQGPEFLTYFQNEAQLDKSGLPSDRFFAERPEGSVSTLKIQRTQQEDSAVYLCASSSQESSYEQFFGPGTRLTVL.